Detailed here is one T cell receptor beta chain. The data were obtained in a study of glioma-infiltrating T cells. Amplification of TCR alpha and beta CDR3 regions from RNA used iRepertoire nested multiplex PCR. TCRdb re-called the multiplex PCR reads with MiXCR, one entry per CDR3 protein. Found here are approximately 93,000 distinct CDR3 sequences, approximately 39% of them singletons; the top ten hold roughly two fifths. Trimming took off 7 bases at V and 0 bases at J, with 16 bases between the two ends. This CDR3 spans 15 amino acids. CDR1 and CDR2 (germline): MGHRA, YSYEKL. The V gene is TRBV4-1, the J gene TRBJ2-7; D possibly uses TRBD1 or TRBD2 (5 bases each). The sequencing input was glioma tissue, nonneoplastic brain tissue, or PBMCs (not recorded which). This TCR was recovered from a human donor with low-grade glioma or glioblastoma, undergoing nonglioma brain surgery, or in good health (not recorded which). CDR3 sequence: CASIHWDQSSYEQYF. The CDR3 DNA reads TGCGCCAGCATCCATTGGGACCAGAGCTCCTACGAGCAGTACTTC.